These 19 T cell receptor beta chains were sequenced from one sample in a study of low-dose radiotherapy and immunotherapy resistance in tumors. Primers used for first-strand cDNA, a TRAV- and TRBV-specific set, covered both alpha and beta chains. With a constant-region primer and a V-primer adapter, TCRs were subjected to 20 PCR cycles of amplification. TCRdb passed the reads through MiXCR, listing each CDR3 protein once. Here the sample spans under 90,000 distinct CDR3 sequences, about a third being singletons. Described time point: before trial treatment. The sample in question was PBMCs, obtained before treatment. All receptors derive from a female donor with ovarian cancer.

This clonotype has ten or more counts. The rearrangement uses TRBV28 and TRBJ1-5; D might be TRBD1 (5 bases). The V and J ends lost 7 bases and 3 bases respectively, with 10 bases between them. The germline gives CDR1 MDHEN, CDR2 SYDVKM. The CDR3 loop spans 13 amino acids. The CDR3 coding sequence is TGTGCCAGCAAAAGGGGTCCCAATCAGCCCCAGCATTTT. Encoded protein: CASKRGPNQPQHF.

This clonotype was counted a few times. The chain links TRBV7-2 to TRBJ2-5; D is undetermined. CDR1 is SGHTA and CDR2 is FQGNSA in the germline V gene. V was cut by 7 bases and J by 1 base, with 4 bases left in between. The length of the CDR3 is 11 residues. The CDR3 spells CASKAQETQYF. The CDR3 region has the DNA TGTGCCAGCAAGGCCCAAGAGACCCAGTACTTC.

The genes are TRBV6-8 and TRBJ2-3, with D perhaps TRBD1 or TRBD2 (5 bases each). Germline CDR1 MNHGY, CDR2 SAAAGT. The CDR3 covers 12 residues. V was shortened by 10 bases and J by 5 bases, with 13 bases between the two germline ends. The CDR3 loop is CATLGTVDTQYF. In nucleotides, the CDR3 is TGTGCCACCCTCGGGACGGTAGATACGCAGTATTTT.

The count of this clonotype is one. The chain links TRBV5-1 to TRBJ1-1; TRBD1 matches at 12 bases. The CDR3 length is 16 residues. The ends lost 1 base at V and 6 bases at J; junction bases unmatched: 7. The germline V gene encodes CDR1 SGHRS and CDR2 YFSETQ. In DNA form, the CDR3 reads TGCGCCAGCAGCTTGCGGGGACAGGGGGCGTCGGCTGAAGCTTTCTTT. This translates into CASSLRGQGASAEAFF.

Concerning this clonotype: A far larger clone is a single base away, which makes a read error likely. The chain uses TRBV10-3 and TRBJ1-1, with D uncertain. V shed 3 bases and J shed 1 base, with 6 bases lying between them. This CDR3 is 13 amino acids long. Germline lookup yields CDR1 ENHRY and CDR2 SYGVKD. This CDR3 is CAISEARNTEAFF. In DNA form, the CDR3 reads TGTGCCATCAGTGAAGCCCGGAACACTGAAGCTTTCTTT.

The chain employs TRBV6-5 and TRBJ1-2, with D perhaps TRBD1 (6 bases). The germline V gene encodes CDR1 MNHEY and CDR2 SVGAGI. There are 13 residues in the CDR3. V was cut by 5 bases and J by 3 bases, with 10 bases left in between. CDR3 amino acids: CASSPDSYYGYTF. Written as DNA, the CDR3 is TGTGCCAGCAGTCCGGACAGTTACTATGGCTACACCTTC.

This clonotype was picked up many times. V and J are TRBV6-2 or TRBV6-3 and TRBJ2-2, with a weak D call TRBD2 (7 bases). V was shortened by 8 bases and J by 0 bases, with 28 bases between the two germline ends. The CDR3 consists of 20 residues. CDR1 and CDR2 from the germline V gene are MNHEY and SVGEGT. The CDR3 nucleotides are TGTGCCAGCTCGAATCGGGGGGCCGCGTCACTAGCGCCGAACACCGGGGAGCTGTTTTTT. Translating gives CASSNRGAASLAPNTGELFF.

This clonotype was counted ten times or more. This chain joins TRBV5-1 and TRBJ2-3; D may be TRBD1 (6 bases). The CDR3 sequence is 16 residues long. Trimming removed 0 bases at V and 6 bases at J, with 17 bases between. The germline V gene has CDR1 SGHRS and CDR2 YFSETQ. CDR3 in amino acids: CASSLVQGLIGDTQYF. CDR3 DNA sequence: TGCGCCAGCAGCTTGGTACAGGGTTTGATTGGGGATACGCAGTATTTT. Combining the CDR3 with reference TRBV5-1 and TRBJ2-3 gives the whole variable domain KAGVTQTPRYLIKTRGQQVTLSCSPISGHRSVSWYQQTPGQGLQFLFEYFSETQRNKGNFPGRFSGRQFSNSRSEMNVSTLELGDSALYLCASSLVQGLIGDTQYFGPGTRLTVL.

This clonotype was seen a few times. This chain uses TRBV28 with TRBJ2-1; TRBD1 aligns across 7 bases. Germline CDR1 is MDHEN and CDR2 is SYDVKM. With 6 bases clipped from V and 7 bases from J, the junction kept 9 bases outside the gene matches. This CDR3 contains 14 residues. This CDR3 is CASRDDRELNEQFF. The CDR3 DNA sequence: TGTGCCAGCAGGGATGACAGGGAATTGAATGAGCAGTTCTTC.

This clonotype was counted many times. The gene calls are TRBV19 and TRBJ1-4, with 9 nucleotides matching TRBD1. CDR1 is LNHDA and CDR2 is SQIVND in the germline V gene (reference sequence). After removal of 4 bases from V and 7 bases from J, the junction contained 7 bases not matched to a gene. CDR3 length: 15 amino acids. CDR3: CASSTGTGLTEKLFF. In DNA form, the CDR3 reads TGTGCCAGTAGTACCGGGACAGGGTTAACTGAAAAACTGTTTTTT.

This clonotype was recorded many times. This sequence joins TRBV5-1 and TRBJ2-1, with D maybe TRBD2 (5 bases). CDR1 and CDR2 (germline): SGHRS, YFSETQ. The V end lost 2 bases, the J end lost 1 base, and 13 bases lay between the germline ends. CDR3 length: 16 amino acids. This CDR3 reads CASSFGTGNSYNEQFF. The CDR3 coding sequence is TGCGCCAGCAGCTTCGGTACGGGGAATTCCTACAATGAGCAGTTCTTC.

This clonotype has at least ten counts. The V gene is TRBV29-1, the J gene TRBJ1-4; D not certain. This CDR3 contains 11 residues. The V gene's germline CDR1 is SQVTM and CDR2 ANQGSEA. V lost 3 bases to trimming and J lost 5 bases, with 4 bases between them. CDR3 bases: TGCAGCGTTGAGTGGAATGAAAAACTGTTTTTT. This encodes CSVEWNEKLFF.

The V and J genes are TRBV5-1 and TRBJ2-2; D is perhaps TRBD2 (6 bases). The CDR3 runs to 16 residues. Germline V gives CDR1 SGHRS, CDR2 YFSETQ. Trimming removed 3 bases from V and 9 bases from J, with 21 bases in between. Here the CDR3 DNA reads TGCGCCAGCAGCTCGGCGGGACCCGATTTAGCCTGGGAGCTGTTTTTT. This codes for CASSSAGPDLAWELFF.

The chain is built from TRBV12-3 or TRBV12-4 and TRBJ2-2; D gene unclear. Trimming shortened V by 3 bases and J by 5 bases, and 10 bases separated the two germline ends. CDR3 size: 14 residues. The CDR3 DNA follows: TGTGCCAGCAGTTTTGGCAGAAGGACCGGGGAGCTGTTTTTT. Residues: CASSFGRRTGELFF.

The chain joins TRBV6-2 or TRBV6-3 to TRBJ2-1, with a possible D match to TRBD2 (6 bases). V lost 4 bases and J 5 bases, leaving 15 bases between the germline ends. This CDR3 region has 15 residues. The germline CDR1 and CDR2 sequences are MNHEY and SVGEGT. The CDR3 sequence is CASSSQTGLNNEQFF. As DNA, the CDR3 is TGTGCCAGCAGTTCCCAAACGGGACTGAACAATGAGCAGTTCTTC.

This clonotype has ten or more counts. This chain links TRBV20-1 with TRBJ2-7; D is unresolved. Germline loops: CDR1 DFQATT, CDR2 SNEGSKA (reference sequence). V lost 1 base and J lost 3, with 7 bases in between. This CDR3 has 12 residues. CDR3 coding DNA: TGCAGTGCTAGAGGTACCTTCTACGAGCAGTACTTC. Translation: CSARGTFYEQYF.

The J gene is TRBJ1-5, the V gene TRBV29-1; D unclear. V was cut by 5 bases and J by 2 bases, with 13 bases left in between. The CDR3 spans 14 residues. Germline CDR1 and CDR2: SQVTM and ANQGSEA. CDR3 bases: TGCAGCGTTACCGACATTGGTCGCAATCAGCCCCAGCATTTT. This gives the protein CSVTDIGRNQPQHF.

This clonotype was seen at least ten times. The CDR3 spells CASSPLGAGGDSPLHF. CDR3 bases: TGTGCCAGCTCACCACTTGGGGCAGGGGGCGACTCACCCCTCCACTTT. This chain links TRBV18 with TRBJ1-6; 8 bases agree with TRBD1. V was clipped by 1 base and J by 10 bases; unmatched bases: 9. The germline gives CDR1 KGHSH, CDR2 LQKENI. CDR3 size: 16 residues.

Of note for this clonotype: The likely explanation is a read error, given a far larger clone one base away. The V and J genes are TRBV12-3 or TRBV12-4 and TRBJ2-1; 8 nucleotides line up with TRBD2. V lost 6 bases to trimming and J lost 10 bases; unmatched junction nucleotides: 11. The CDR3 spans 14 residues. DNA of the CDR3: TGTGCCAGCAGACCCGGGGGGGGAACCTACGAGCAGTTCTTC. Translation: CASRPGGGTYEQFF.